What follows are 11 T cell receptor beta chains derived from one specimen sequenced in a study of technical replicates of blood from a few donors. Using immunoSEQ multiplex PCR, the repertoire was profiled, and TCRdb retains in-frame clones only, with some absent. Of over 80,000 clones listed, approximately 96% are singletons. The sample taken for sequencing was T cells isolated from PBMCs. The receptor set was obtained from a human donor in good health.

The V and J genes are TRBV28 and TRBJ1-2; tentative D call: TRBD1 (5 bases). The CDR3 length is 14 residues. Trimming cost V 2 bases and J 6 bases, with 13 bases left between them. Germline V CDR1 and CDR2: MDHEN, SYDVKM. The CDR3 region has the DNA TGTGCCAGCAGTTTAAATTCAGGGAAGAATGGCTACACCTTC. Protein product: CASSLNSGKNGYTF.

The chain is built from TRBV6-5 and TRBJ2-7; 9 bases agree with TRBD1. Germline trimming cut 5 bases from V and 6 bases from J; bases unmatched to any gene: 8. The germline V gene has CDR1 MNHEY and CDR2 SVGAGI. This CDR3 has 14 amino acids. This chain's CDR3 is CASSRDRVFSEQYF. DNA of the CDR3: TGTGCCAGCAGTCGGGACAGGGTGTTTTCCGAGCAGTACTTC.

The chain combines TRBV9 with TRBJ2-3; no clear D. From germline, CDR1 is SGDLS and CDR2 YYNGEE. The V end was cut by 0 bases, the J end by 2 bases, with 4 bases between. The CDR3 sequence is 13 residues long. The CDR3 region has the DNA TGTGCCAGCAGCGTAGGGCACACAGATACGCAGTATTTT. It specifies CASSVGHTDTQYF.

The V call is TRBV4-3, the J call TRBJ2-2; tentatively, D is TRBD1 (6 bases). V was pared by 0 bases and J by 3 bases, with 11 bases between. Per the germline V gene, CDR1 is LGHNA and CDR2 is YSLEER. The CDR3 length is 16 residues. The CDR3 DNA is TGCGCCAGCAGCCAAGAGGGGGCGACATACACCGGGGAGCTGTTTTTT. Protein: CASSQEGATYTGELFF.

CDR3 nucleotide sequence: TGTGCCAGCAGTACCGGACAGGGAGCCGAGGCTTTCTTT. This translates into CASSTGQGAEAFF. V is TRBV27 and J is TRBJ1-1; 8 nucleotides line up with TRBD1. With 5 bases clipped from V and 11 bases from J, the junction kept 10 bases outside the gene matches. The CDR3 spans 13 residues. Germline V gene lookup returns CDR1 MNHEY and CDR2 SMNVEV (reference sequence).

This chain uses TRBV28 with TRBJ2-3, with D possibly being TRBD1 (5 bases). Germline CDR1 reads MDHEN; CDR2 reads SYDVKM. V lost 8 bases and J 1 base, leaving 10 bases between the germline ends. The CDR3 runs to 13 residues. For the CDR3, the DNA is TGTGCCAGCGGCGGCAGGGGCACAGATACGCAGTATTTT. This translates into CASGGRGTDTQYF.

This clone has only a few counts. The J gene is TRBJ2-1, the V gene TRBV19, with D unclear. V was cut by 3 bases and J by 0 bases, with 9 bases left in between. The germline CDR1 and CDR2 sequences are LNHDA and SQIVND (reference sequence). The CDR3 contains 15 residues. CDR3 residues: CASSIESNSYNEQFF. CDR3 nucleotides: TGTGCCAGTAGTATCGAGTCAAACTCCTACAATGAGCAGTTCTTC. Variable domain in full (rest from reference TRBV19 and TRBJ2-1): DGGITQSPKYLFRKEGQNVTLSCEQNLNHDAMYWYRQDPGQGLRLIYYSQIVNDFQKGDIAEGYSVSREKKESFPLTVTSAQKNPTAFYLCASSIESNSYNEQFFGPGTRLTVL.

This chain links TRBV7-9 with TRBJ1-1; TRBD1 agrees at 9 bases. This CDR3 has 15 amino acids. The J segment lost 2 bases and the V segment lost 6 bases, leaving 7 bases of the junction unmatched. Germline values: CDR1 SEHNR, CDR2 FQNEAQ (reference sequence). CDR3 region: CASRAGTGTNTEAFF. The CDR3 nucleotides read TGTGCCAGCAGAGCCGGGACAGGGACCAACACTGAAGCTTTCTTT.

The chain is built from TRBV18 and TRBJ1-4, with 8 bases fitting TRBD1. The CDR3 totals 15 residues. Germline loops: CDR1 KGHSH, CDR2 LQKENI. V shed 4 bases and J 3 bases; nucleotides not matched to a gene: 4. DNA for the CDR3: TGTGCCAGCTCACTAGCACAGGGGGCTAATGAAAAACTGTTTTTT. Its translation: CASSLAQGANEKLFF. The full variable domain, with the rest looked up from reference TRBV18 and TRBJ1-4, is NAGVMQNPRHLVRRRGQEARLRCSPMKGHSHVYWYRQLPEEGLKFMVYLQKENIIDESGMPKERFSAEFPKEGPSILRIQQVVRGDSAAYFCASSLAQGANEKLFFGSGTQLSVL.

This clone occurred a few times. This CDR3 is CASSQDSGESYTGELFF. CDR3 in DNA: TGCGCCAGCAGCCAAGATTCGGGGGAAAGCTACACCGGGGAGCTGTTTTTT. This chain connects TRBV4-1 to TRBJ2-2; the D gene is possibly TRBD2 (6 bases). CDR3 length: 17 amino acids. The V gene lost 0 bases and the J gene lost 3 bases, with 14 bases spanning the gap. Germline V lookup: CDR1 MGHRA, CDR2 YSYEKL.

The chain has TRBV19 and TRBJ2-7; D ambiguous. V lost 3 bases to trimming and J lost 2 bases, with 11 bases between them. The CDR3 is 14 amino acids. From germline, CDR1 is LNHDA and CDR2 SQIVND (reference sequence). CDR3 loop: CASSMPESPYEQYF. CDR3 bases: TGTGCCAGTAGTATGCCGGAGTCCCCCTACGAGCAGTACTTC.